These T cell receptor beta chains were read from a single sample in a study of PD-1 blockade in classical Hodgkin lymphoma. Profiling relied on immunoSEQ multiplex PCR, and the TCRdb table lists in-frame clones only, not all of them. The sample yields 13,000 to 15,000 clones, around 90% seen once. The sample comprised CD8+ T cells from blood. These receptors were taken from a human donor with classical Hodgkin lymphoma. The CDR3 runs from the conserved cysteine through the conserved F or W. The D gene is left open where the match is weak. Clone size appears in some rows only: once, few, many, or a class for an expanded clone.

D | J | size | V | CDR3 | DNA
. | TRBJ2-7 | . | TRBV14 | CASSLDGPSSYEQYF | TGTGCCAGCAGCTTAGACGGGCCGTCCTCCTACGAGCAGTACTTC
TRBD2 | TRBJ2-5 | . | TRBV28 | CASSSFLEREHRETQYF | TGTGCCAGCAGTTCCTTCCTCGAGCGGGAGCATCGGGAGACCCAGTACTTC
TRBD1 | TRBJ2-2 | . | TRBV28 | CASIDRANTGELFF | TGTGCCAGTATCGACAGGGCGAACACCGGGGAGCTGTTTTTT
. | TRBJ1-1 | . | TRBV27 | CASSYYSGSEAFF | TGTGCCAGCAGTTATTACAGCGGATCTGAAGCTTTCTTT
TRBD1 | TRBJ2-2 | . | TRBV7-9 | CASSSTSDRGFTGELFF | TGTGCCAGCAGTTCTACGTCGGACAGGGGTTTTACCGGGGAGCTGTTTTTT
. | TRBJ2-7 | once | TRBV19 | CASAATGYEQYF | TGTGCCAGCGCGGCGACAGGCTACGAGCAGTACTTC
TRBD2 | TRBJ2-5 | . | TRBV11-3 | CASSLRGGEETRYF | TGTGCCAGCAGCTTACGGGGGGGAGAGGAGACCCGGTACTTC
TRBD2 | TRBJ2-3 | . | TRBV7-6 | CASSRTSGSADTQYF | TGTGCCAGCAGCCGGACTAGCGGGAGTGCAGATACGCAGTATTTT
. | TRBJ1-2 | . | TRBV7-9 | CASSSLTSTTYGYTF | TGTGCCAGCAGCTCATTGACAAGCACCACGTATGGCTACACCTTC
TRBD1 | TRBJ2-1 | . | TRBV27 | CASSLLQGAGEQFF | TGTGCCAGCAGTTTACTACAGGGGGCAGGTGAGCAGTTCTTC
. | TRBJ2-1 | . | TRBV1 | CTSLSWVRHNEQFF | TGCACCAGCCTATCTTGGGTTCGCCACAATGAGCAGTTCTTC
TRBD1 | TRBJ1-5 | . | TRBV11-2 | CASSGSGTGSYQPQHF | TGTGCCAGCAGCGGATCCGGGACAGGGTCCTATCAGCCCCAGCATTTT
TRBD2 | TRBJ2-3 | . | TRBV5-4 | CASSFLRAGVSDTQYF | TGTGCCAGCAGCTTTCTGAGGGCGGGAGTTTCCGATACGCAGTATTTT
TRBD1 | TRBJ1-1 | . | TRBV29-1 | CSVWDSSTEAFF | TGCAGCGTTTGGGACAGTTCCACTGAAGCTTTCTTT
. | TRBJ2-1 | . | TRBV9 | CASSPQRASYNEQFF | TGTGCCAGCAGCCCCCAACGGGCCTCCTACAATGAGCAGTTCTTC
. | TRBJ2-2 | . | TRBV5-4 | CASSLKSTHTGELFF | TGTGCCAGCAGCTTGAAATCTACACACACCGGGGAGCTGTTTTTT
. | TRBJ1-4 | . | TRBV9 | CASSVEGATNEKLFF | TGTGCCAGCAGCGTAGAGGGAGCAACTAATGAAAAACTGTTTTTT
TRBD1 | TRBJ1-1 | once | TRBV28 | CASSLTGVMNTEAFF | TGTGCCAGCAGCCTGACAGGGGTCATGAACACTGAAGCTTTCTTT
. | TRBJ1-4 | . | TRBV27 | CASSPDYPNEKLFF | TGTGCCAGCAGTCCCGACTACCCTAATGAAAAACTGTTTTTT
TRBD2 | TRBJ2-1 | . | TRBV5-1 | CASSLVEGLAGVNEQFF | TGCGCCAGCAGCTTGGTTGAGGGACTAGCGGGCGTCAATGAGCAGTTCTTC
. | TRBJ1-5 | . | TRBV6-1 | CASSEAFSNNQPQHF | TGTGCCAGCAGTGAAGCGTTCAGTAACAATCAGCCCCAGCATTTT
. | TRBJ1-4 | . | TRBV7-8 | CASSLEGPLEKLFF | TGTGCCAGCAGCTTAGAGGGGCCGCTCGAAAAACTGTTTTTT
TRBD1 | TRBJ1-6 | once | TRBV18 | CASSPTTGILSPLHF | TGTGCCAGCTCACCTACGACAGGGATACTTTCACCCCTCCACTTT
TRBD1 | TRBJ2-1 | . | TRBV6-6 | CASSPNRGSPYNEQFF | TGTGCCAGCAGCCCAAACAGGGGATCGCCTTACAATGAGCAGTTCTTC
. | TRBJ1-1 | . | TRBV29-1 | CSVEDVGLGEAFF | TGCAGCGTTGAAGATGTGGGGCTGGGTGAAGCTTTCTTT
. | TRBJ2-7 | few | TRBV7-3 | CASSSTPGSEQYF | TGTGCCAGCAGCTCTACCCCAGGGAGCGAGCAGTACTTC
. | TRBJ2-7 | . | TRBV13 | CASSLGLAGVTYEQYF | TGTGCCAGCAGCTTAGGGCTGGCAGGGGTAACCTACGAGCAGTACTTC
. | TRBJ1-2 | . | TRBV29-1 | CSVEGGDRNYGYTF | TGCAGCGTTGAAGGGGGTGACAGAAACTATGGCTACACCTTC
TRBD1 | TRBJ1-5 | . | TRBV27 | CASSLREPGGSVYSNQPQHF | TGTGCCAGCAGTTTACGAGAACCAGGGGGCTCGGTATATAGCAATCAGCCCCAGCATTTT
. | TRBJ1-2 | . | TRBV28 | CASIPPDGGLLYGYTF | TGTGCCAGCATTCCCCCGGACGGCGGGCTCCTCTATGGCTACACCTTC
. | TRBJ1-2 | . | TRBV27 | CASSFGQTYGYTF | TGTGCCAGCAGTTTCGGGCAAACCTATGGCTACACCTTC
. | TRBJ1-5 | . | TRBV11-3 | CASSSTQAGYQPQHF | TGTGCCAGCAGCTCGACCCAGGCAGGGTATCAGCCCCAGCATTTT
. | TRBJ1-2 | . | TRBV21-1 | CASSKTGRPLKKANYGYTF | TGTGCCAGCAGCAAAACTGGTAGGCCGCTGAAAAAAGCTAACTATGGCTACACCTTC
. | TRBJ1-2 | . | TRBV6-6 | CASRAGEAYGYTF | TGTGCCAGCAGGGCGGGGGAGGCCTATGGCTACACCTTC
TRBD1 | TRBJ2-5 | . | TRBV7-9 | CASSPTGQSQETQYF | TGTGCCAGCAGCCCTACGGGACAGAGCCAAGAGACCCAGTACTTC
. | TRBJ1-4 | once | TRBV21-1 | CASSKSSDFQAADGPFF | TGTGCCAGCAGCAAATCATCGGATTTTCAGGCCGCCGATGGTCCATTTTTT
TRBD1 | TRBJ1-1 | few | TRBV10-3 | CATSGTVEAFF | TGTGCGACTTCTGGGACAGTTGAAGCTTTCTTT